Below are 29 T cell receptor beta chains sequenced from a single sample in a study of siplizumab effects on memory and regulatory T cells. Sequencing was performed with immunoSEQ multiplex PCR; in TCRdb, only in-frame clones are kept and a portion is missing. Of more than 95,000 clones in the sample, 85% to 95% were seen once. The source material was Tregs sorted from blood. These receptors were taken from a human donor in good health.

This chain joins TRBV6-5 and TRBJ2-5; a possible D gene is TRBD2 (5 bases). This CDR3 is built from 13 residues. V lost 6 bases, J lost 1 base, and 9 bases lay in between. The germline CDR1 and CDR2 sequences are MNHEY and SVGAGI. Written as DNA, the CDR3 is TGTGCCAGCAGCACCGGACTCCAAGAGACCCAGTACTTC. Amino acid sequence: CASSTGLQETQYF.

The table lists this clone with a count of one. CDR3 amino acids: CASSDVRRGQGNEQFF. The CDR3 DNA reads TGTGCCAGCAGTGATGTCCGCAGGGGGCAAGGCAATGAGCAGTTCTTC. The chain has TRBV6-1 and TRBJ2-1; 8 bases align to TRBD1. CDR3 length: 16 residues. The junction had 10 bases not matched to a gene; V was cut back by 3 bases and J by 6 bases. Germline V lookup: CDR1 MNHNS, CDR2 SASEGT.

This chain's CDR3 is CACYRGEGYTF. The CDR3, as DNA: TGTGCCTGTTACAGGGGTGAAGGCTACACCTTC. V gene TRBV19 combines with J gene TRBJ1-2; TRBD1 aligns across 7 bases. CDR3 length: 11 amino acids. The V gene end was trimmed by 11 bases and the J gene end by 8 bases; junction bases not matched to a gene: 8. CDR1 LNHDA and CDR2 SQIVND come from the germline V gene (reference sequence).

V gene TRBV4-1 combines with J gene TRBJ1-4; 7 positions match TRBD1. V shed 1 base, J shed 7 bases, and the junction held 9 bases outside the gene matches. CDR3 length: 16 residues. The germline gives CDR1 MGHRA, CDR2 YSYEKL. The CDR3 reads CASSQARGRGTEKLFF. CDR3 nucleotide sequence: TGCGCCAGCAGCCAAGCCCGGGGCAGGGGGACTGAAAAACTGTTTTTT.

V and J are TRBV7-3 and TRBJ2-7, with 11 positions matching TRBD2. J gave up 5 bases and V 5 bases, and 11 bases lay outside the gene matches. Germline CDR1 reads SGHTA; CDR2 reads FQGTGA. The CDR3 contains 16 residues. CDR3 residues: CASSAPLAGVNNEQYF. CDR3 DNA: TGTGCCAGCAGCGCCCCACTAGCGGGAGTAAACAACGAGCAGTACTTC. Filled out from reference TRBV7-3 and TRBJ2-7, the complete variable domain reads GAGVSQTPSNKVTEKGKYVELRCDPISGHTALYWYRQSLGQGPEFLIYFQGTGAADDSGLPNDRFFAVRPEGSVSTLKIQRTERGDSAVYLCASSAPLAGVNNEQYFGPGTRLTVT.

This chain connects TRBV11-3 to TRBJ2-7; D is ambiguous. The CDR3 has 16 residues. The germline CDR1 and CDR2 sequences are SGHNT and YENEEA. The V end lost 1 base, the J end lost 7 bases, and 20 bases lay between the germline ends. CDR3 loop: CASSLASSVGFWEQYF. CDR3 coding DNA: TGTGCCAGCAGCTTAGCCTCTAGTGTTGGATTCTGGGAGCAGTACTTC.

This clone came up a few times. The CDR3 sequence is CASSFGREKLFF. CDR3 nucleotides: TGCGCCAGCAGCTTCGGACGTGAAAAACTGTTTTTT. The chain is built from TRBV5-1 and TRBJ1-4; D remains unclear. The CDR3 contains 12 residues. Deletions cut 2 bases from V and 7 bases from J, with 6 bases between. Germline V gene lookup returns CDR1 SGHRS and CDR2 YFSETQ.

J is TRBJ1-1 and V is TRBV18, with D hard to call. CDR3 length: 13 amino acids. Per germline, CDR1 KGHSH and CDR2 LQKENI. Trimming took 2 bases from V and 7 from J, leaving 11 bases between them. This chain's CDR3 is CASSPGPLSEAFF. The CDR3 nucleotides are TGTGCCAGCTCACCAGGACCGTTAAGTGAAGCTTTCTTT.

The chain recombines TRBV6-1 with TRBJ1-1, with no clear D. The CDR3 runs to 12 residues. Germline CDR1 MNHNS, CDR2 SASEGT. Trimming shortened V by 7 bases and J by 10 bases, and 16 bases separated the two germline ends. DNA for the CDR3: TGTGCCAGCACTCCAAACCGAGTAGGAGCTTTCTTT. It codes for CASTPNRVGAFF.

The chain uses TRBV20-1 and TRBJ2-1; D is uncertain. The CDR3 covers 11 residues. Per the germline V gene, CDR1 is DFQATT and CDR2 is SNEGSKA (reference sequence). Trimming removed 7 bases from V and 2 bases from J, with 6 bases in between. The DNA for the CDR3 is TGCAGTGTACGAACCTACAATGAGCAGTTCTTC. It encodes CSVRTYNEQFF.

The rearrangement joins TRBV5-1 to TRBJ2-3; 9 positions match TRBD1. The ends lost 4 bases at V and 4 bases at J; junction bases unmatched: 7. The CDR3 sequence is 15 residues long. Germline V gene lookup returns CDR1 SGHRS and CDR2 YFSETQ. CDR3 in DNA: TGCGCCAGCAGCGTTCGGACAGGGGTGGCAGATACGCAGTATTTT. As protein: CASSVRTGVADTQYF.

The rearrangement links TRBV7-2 to TRBJ2-7; D gene uncertain. The germline V gene has CDR1 SGHTA and CDR2 FQGNSA. V was pared by 1 base and J by 2 bases, with 6 bases between. The CDR3 is 13 residues long. The DNA of the CDR3 is TGTGCCAGCAGCTTAGGGTCCCCCTACGAGCAGTACTTC. Its protein is CASSLGSPYEQYF.

This rearrangement joins TRBV27 to TRBJ1-2; D unclear. The germline V gene encodes CDR1 MNHEY and CDR2 SMNVEV (reference sequence). The ends were cut back, 2 bases at V and 4 bases at J, with 14 bases in the middle. The CDR3 runs 15 residues. CDR3 sequence reads: CASSLLATSSYGYTF. DNA of the CDR3: TGTGCCAGCAGTTTACTAGCCACATCAAGCTATGGCTACACCTTC.

A single count supports this clone. V and J are TRBV5-1 and TRBJ1-2, with D possibly matching TRBD1 (5 bases). The CDR3 totals 14 residues. Per the germline V gene, CDR1 is SGHRS and CDR2 is YFSETQ. The V and J ends lost 1 base and 4 bases respectively, with 11 bases between them. The CDR3 bases are TGCGCCAGCAGCTTGAGGGGCGAGGGCTATGGCTACACCTTC. This translates into CASSLRGEGYGYTF.

This chain joins TRBV4-2 and TRBJ2-2, with 11 bases matching TRBD2. V lost 6 bases to trimming and J lost 3 bases; unmatched junction nucleotides: 9. Germline CDR1 LGHNA, CDR2 YNFKEQ. The CDR3 has 17 amino acids. As DNA, the CDR3 is TGTGCCAGCAGACCCATTACTAGCGGGAGTTACACCGGGGAGCTGTTTTTT. Encoded protein: CASRPITSGSYTGELFF.

This chain uses TRBV7-2 with TRBJ2-3; TRBD2 matches at 10 bases. Germline values: CDR1 SGHTA, CDR2 FQGNSA. The CDR3 sequence is 17 residues long. Trimming cost V 6 bases and J 0 bases; bases outside gene matches: 9. This CDR3 reads CASRLSGGYTSTDTQYF. CDR3 nucleotide sequence: TGTGCCAGCAGACTTAGCGGGGGGTACACTAGCACAGATACGCAGTATTTT.

This clone was detected once. CDR3 coding DNA: TGTGCCAGCAGTGAAGCGCCTGGGGGCTTCAACTCTGGAAACACCATATATTTT. Its protein is CASSEAPGGFNSGNTIYF. The V gene is TRBV6-1, the J gene TRBJ1-3; D possibly corresponds to TRBD1 (6 bases). Trimming removed 0 bases from V and 0 bases from J, with 15 bases in between. CDR3 length equals 18 residues. Germline V gives CDR1 MNHNS, CDR2 SASEGT.

The chain links TRBV19 to TRBJ2-2, with no clear D. Trimming stripped 3 bases from V and 3 bases from J, with 5 bases between. Looked up from germline, CDR1 is LNHDA and CDR2 is SQIVND (reference sequence). The length of the CDR3 is 13 residues. CDR3 residues: CASSMAYTGELFF. Here the CDR3 DNA reads TGTGCCAGTAGTATGGCCTACACCGGGGAGCTGTTTTTT.

The rearrangement links TRBV5-1 to TRBJ2-1; D is possibly TRBD1 (5 bases). Germline values: CDR1 SGHRS, CDR2 YFSETQ. V was shortened by 1 base and J by 5 bases, with 10 bases between the two germline ends. The CDR3 covers 14 residues. CDR3 sequence (DNA): TGCGCCAGCAGCTTGACAGGTGGCAACAATGAGCAGTTCTTC. Amino acid sequence: CASSLTGGNNEQFF.

This sequence joins TRBV29-1 and TRBJ2-7; D might be TRBD1 or TRBD2, each matching 6 bases. Germline V gene lookup returns CDR1 SQVTM and CDR2 ANQGSEA. Trimming removed 6 bases at V and 3 bases at J, with 24 bases between. This CDR3 is 16 amino acids long. The CDR3 loop is CSVEGGGVQGLYEQYF. The CDR3, as DNA: TGCAGCGTGGAGGGGGGTGGAGTCCAGGGCCTCTACGAGCAGTACTTC.

The CDR3 reads CASSQDNGQYNEQFF. Here the CDR3 DNA reads TGTGCCAGCAGCCAAGACAACGGACAATACAATGAGCAGTTCTTC. The chain is built from TRBV4-2 and TRBJ2-1; TRBD1 might be the D (5 bases). Deletions cut 0 bases from V and 4 bases from J, with 10 bases between. There are 15 residues in the CDR3. Looked up from germline, CDR1 is LGHNA and CDR2 is YNFKEQ.

J is TRBJ2-3 and V is TRBV6-1; TRBD2 matches at 7 bases. Per germline, CDR1 MNHNS and CDR2 SASEGT. J lost 0 bases, V lost 9 bases, and 0 bases had no gene match. The length of the CDR3 is 12 residues. CDR3 in amino acids: CASSGSTDTQYF. CDR3 DNA: TGTGCCAGTAGCGGGAGCACAGATACGCAGTATTTT.

V usage is TRBV6-1 and J usage is TRBJ2-7, with TRBD1 identical over 7 bases. Trimming removed 6 bases from V and 2 bases from J; junction bases left unmatched: 10. This CDR3 is built from 15 residues. From germline, CDR1 is MNHNS and CDR2 SASEGT. DNA of the CDR3: TGTGCCAGCAGACTGGCCGGGACAGCTGCCTACGAGCAGTACTTC. Amino acid sequence: CASRLAGTAAYEQYF.

The V gene is TRBV7-8, the J gene TRBJ2-2; TRBD1 agrees at 12 bases. Germline CDR1 reads SGHVS; CDR2 reads FQNEAQ. V lost 1 base, J lost 7 bases, and 7 bases stayed unmatched. The CDR3 has 17 amino acids. CDR3: CASSLVVGQGAGGELFF. As DNA, the CDR3 is TGTGCCAGCAGCTTAGTGGTGGGACAGGGGGCCGGCGGGGAGCTGTTTTTT.

The V and J genes are TRBV5-1 and TRBJ2-1; D not certain. The CDR3 extends over 16 amino acids. The germline CDR1 and CDR2 sequences are SGHRS and YFSETQ. V lost 0 bases to trimming and J lost 0 bases, with 10 bases between them. The CDR3 sequence is CASSLEAASSYNEQFF. DNA of the CDR3: TGCGCCAGCAGCTTGGAGGCAGCTAGCTCCTACAATGAGCAGTTCTTC.

V gene TRBV5-1 combines with J gene TRBJ2-7, with D perhaps assigned TRBD1 or TRBD2 (5 bases each). The CDR3 consists of 16 residues. V lost 0 bases to trimming and J lost 0 bases, with 13 bases between them. Germline values: CDR1 SGHRS, CDR2 YFSETQ. In DNA, the CDR3 is TGCGCCAGCAGCTTGGCGCCGGGGCCCCCCTCCTACGAGCAGTACTTC. This sequence encodes CASSLAPGPPSYEQYF.

This rearrangement joins TRBV2 to TRBJ1-1; D perhaps matches TRBD1 (5 bases). Germline loops: CDR1 SNHLY, CDR2 FYNNEI. The CDR3 contains 14 residues. V was pared by 6 bases and J by 2 bases, with 13 bases between. The CDR3 DNA reads TGTGCCAGCAGCGCACAGGTTGTTAACACTGAAGCTTTCTTT. It specifies CASSAQVVNTEAFF.

This clone appeared once. This chain joins TRBV7-2 and TRBJ2-7; D gene ambiguous. Germline values: CDR1 SGHTA, CDR2 FQGNSA. The CDR3 has 17 amino acids. V lost 1 base, J lost 1 base, and 17 bases lay in between. The CDR3 region is CASSLGSRPTFSYEQYF. The CDR3 region has the DNA TGTGCCAGCAGCTTAGGGTCAAGACCGACTTTTTCCTACGAGCAGTACTTC.

This chain connects TRBV18 to TRBJ1-1; 7 positions agree with TRBD1. Trimming removed 3 bases from V and 5 bases from J; junction bases left unmatched: 9. This CDR3 has 15 residues. Germline V gene data show CDR1 as KGHSH and CDR2 as LQKENI. The CDR3 region is CASSPDPNRGTEAFF. The CDR3 nucleotides read TGTGCCAGCTCACCCGACCCCAACAGGGGAACTGAAGCTTTCTTT.